This T cell receptor (beta chain) is from a study of cytomegalovirus exposure and HLA in healthy donors. The overall study: Ancestry clustering placed roughly four fifths of more than 350 genotyped donors in the Caucasian-associated cluster. General study findings and limits: Later analysis identified a missense DCLRE1C variant that was linked to TCR beta V- and J-gene trimming. A previous analysis found most TCR beta V segments productive roughly 90% or roughly 30% of the time. Reportedly, fewer N-insertions than the roughly 600-donor mean appeared in an Asian-associated ancestry cluster in a later analysis.

A remark on this clone: Antigen specificity is unknown.

The PCR was carried out with 60 Vbeta primers and 13 Jbeta primers. TCRdb's copy holds only in-frame clones and misses some; the assay was immunoSEQ multiplex PCR. Of roughly 170,000 clones listed, under 90% were seen once; the top ten hold approximately 1.5%. The CDR3 contains 15 residues. CDR1 is MGHRA and CDR2 is YSYEKL in the germline V gene. The V and J ends lost 1 base and 2 bases respectively, with 12 bases between them. Input material: PBMCs. The sequence was obtained from a male donor in good health and CMV-seronegative. The chain is built from TRBV4-1 and TRBJ2-7; a possible D gene is TRBD2 (5 bases). The CDR3 DNA sequence: TGCGCCAGCAGCCAAGCTTCGGGGATCGCCTACGAGCAGTACTTC. This codes for CASSQASGIAYEQYF.